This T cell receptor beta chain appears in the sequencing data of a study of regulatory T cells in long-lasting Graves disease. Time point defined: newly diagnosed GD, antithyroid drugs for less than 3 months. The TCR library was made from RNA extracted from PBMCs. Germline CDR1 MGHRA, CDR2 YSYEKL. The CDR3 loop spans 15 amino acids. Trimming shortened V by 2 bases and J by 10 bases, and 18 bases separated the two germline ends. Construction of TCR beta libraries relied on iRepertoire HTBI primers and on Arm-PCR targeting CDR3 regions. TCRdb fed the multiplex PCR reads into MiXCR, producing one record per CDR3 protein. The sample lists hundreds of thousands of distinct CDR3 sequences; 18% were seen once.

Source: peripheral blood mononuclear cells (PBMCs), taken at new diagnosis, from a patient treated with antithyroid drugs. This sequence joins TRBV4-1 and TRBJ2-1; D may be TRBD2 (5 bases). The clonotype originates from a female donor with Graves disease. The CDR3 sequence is CASSQSSMGSSEQFF. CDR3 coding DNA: TGCGCCAGCAGCCAATCTAGCATGGGGTCATCCGAGCAGTTCTTC.